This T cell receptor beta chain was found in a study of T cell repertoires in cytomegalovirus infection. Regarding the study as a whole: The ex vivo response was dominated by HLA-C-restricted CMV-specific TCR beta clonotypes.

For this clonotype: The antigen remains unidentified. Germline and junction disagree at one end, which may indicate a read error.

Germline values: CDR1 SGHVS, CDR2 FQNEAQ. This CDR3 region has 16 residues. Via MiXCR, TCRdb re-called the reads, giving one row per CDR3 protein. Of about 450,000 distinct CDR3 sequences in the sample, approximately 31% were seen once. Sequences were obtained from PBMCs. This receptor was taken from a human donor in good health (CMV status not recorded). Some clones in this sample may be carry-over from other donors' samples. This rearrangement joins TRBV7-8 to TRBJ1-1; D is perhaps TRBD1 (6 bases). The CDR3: CASIFIGQGMNTEAFF. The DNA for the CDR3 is TGTGCCAGCATCTTTATAGGGCAGGGGATGAACACTGAAGCCTTCTTT. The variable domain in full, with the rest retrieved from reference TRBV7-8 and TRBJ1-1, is GAGVSQSPRYKVAKRGQDVALRCDPISGHVSLFWYQQALGQGPEFLTYFQNEAQLDKSGLPSDRFFAERPEGSVSTLKIQRTQQEDSAVYLCASIFIGQGMNTEAFFGQGTRLTVV.